The T cell receptor beta chain under discussion was sequenced for a study of blood T cell repertoires in COVID-19. Study context: PBMCs, B-cell-depleted T cells, or T cells were the source of the cDNA or gDNA that made up the material.

Trimming pared 4 bases from V and 1 base from J, leaving 9 bases between. The CDR3 sequence is 15 residues long. Germline V gene data show CDR1 as SGHRS and CDR2 as YFSETQ. Assay: immunoSEQ multiplex PCR; the TCRdb copy retains only in-frame clones and omits some. The sample includes about 300,000 clones, roughly 87% of them seen just once. The V call is TRBV5-1, the J call TRBJ1-6; no firm D call. What was sequenced was PBMCs or T cells enriched from blood (not recorded which). This TCR was recovered from a woman in her twenties or thirties who had recovered from COVID-19. CDR3 region: CASSGGLSYNSPLHF. The CDR3, as DNA: TGCGCCAGCAGCGGAGGATTATCCTATAATTCACCCCTCCACTTT.